Listed below are T cell receptor beta chains from one sample, sequenced in a study of blood T cells in healthy people across ages. One entry per CDR3 protein results from TCRdb running MiXCR on the 5' RACE reads. This table has just over 800,000 distinct CDR3 sequences, around 62% appearing once. The sample was blood. These receptors came from a man aged 30-40 years in good health. CDR3s include the opening cysteine and the closing phenylalanine or tryptophan. The D gene is left open where the match is weak.

TRBV7-2	.	CARSEGPHAEAFF
TRBV25-1	.	CASSAPPRGEQYF
TRBV7-2	.	CASSGTGPKNSPLHF
TRBV20-1	TRBD1	CSARDPNRGYTEAFF
TRBV29-1	TRBD2	CSVDNSGGLNEQYF
TRBV7-8	.	CASSRLWDEQYF
TRBV7-9	.	CASSLPGAMAYNEQYF
TRBV5-1	TRBD1	CASRPGQGNEQYF
TRBV9	.	CASGDGNYGYTF
TRBV9	TRBD2	CASPGRGGDNEQFF
TRBV21-1	.	CASSKGRQGYYEQYF
TRBV7-3	TRBD2	CASSPTSGDPFRYF
TRBV20-1	.	CSALGSYEQYF
TRBV21-1	.	CASATPHNEQFF
TRBV29-1	.	CSVGSGLNYGYTF
TRBV24-1	TRBD1	CATSDSDRGTYEQYF
TRBV14	.	CASSHGGRRNEQFF
TRBV7-3	TRBD2	CASSSGLAGVGAKNIQYF
TRBV5-1	TRBD1	CASSSDRSTSTDTQYF
TRBV7-9	.	CASSLKDGYSGNTIYF
TRBV7-9	.	CASSSYIEETQYF
TRBV3-1	.	CASSQESLGSYEQYF
TRBV7-2	.	CASSLVKWGAGDTEAFF
TRBV3-1	.	CASSQVFHDMDEQFF
TRBV12-3/TRBV12-4	TRBD1	CASSLGGTDQPQHF
TRBV5-5	.	CESSTEARETQYF
TRBV20-1	.	CSASPQGGGEQYF
TRBV20-1	TRBD2	CSAREARGTKSYNEQFF
TRBV5-1	TRBD1	CASSSIAQGAETQYF
TRBV20-1	.	CSPPDGLYGYTF
TRBV7-2	.	CASSPQGGAEKLFF
TRBV11-2	TRBD2	CASSLVGWRGYSDEQYF
TRBV30	.	CAWSSNNSPLHF
TRBV20-1	.	CSASEGGTAYYNEQFF
TRBV12-3/TRBV12-4	.	CASSHVAIEQFF
TRBV15	TRBD2	CATSRDALAGSSYEQYF
TRBV20-1	TRBD1	CSARWPQTGGTEAFF
TRBV6-2/TRBV6-3	TRBD2	CASSLSAGGPYEQYF
TRBV4-1	TRBD1	CASSHKGGQGQDEQYF
TRBV2	.	CAWTGNTGELFF
TRBV24-1	.	CATSDLLETQYF
TRBV18	TRBD2	CASSPPGSSAGGTQYF
TRBV27	.	CASSLGTDAQYF
TRBV7-2	.	CASSYLRGGTF
TRBV15	.	CATSRTPSSYNEQFF
TRBV18	TRBD1	CATKPPGQGSGEQYF
TRBV6-6	.	CASSYSIGGEGYEQYF
TRBV11-2	.	CASSQEWWGTDTQYF
TRBV6-5	.	CASRTGPDTQYF
TRBV10-3	TRBD2	CAISDSGGNINEQFF
TRBV20-1	.	CSARNDIFNEQFF
TRBV20-1	.	CSARVQDRTTEAFF
TRBV12-3/TRBV12-4	TRBD2	CASSPLGAGGPTDTQYF
TRBV5-1	.	CASSLAKVNYGYTF
TRBV27	.	CASSLGGGRGHTEAFF
TRBV7-6	TRBD1	CASSLMVTGAWGETQYF
TRBV28	.	CASSLPLLVHEQYF
TRBV4-3	TRBD1	CASSNTGVDYGYTF
TRBV16	TRBD1	CASSRGTGYNSPLHF
TRBV12-3/TRBV12-4	.	CASQFFFDHVGNQPQHF